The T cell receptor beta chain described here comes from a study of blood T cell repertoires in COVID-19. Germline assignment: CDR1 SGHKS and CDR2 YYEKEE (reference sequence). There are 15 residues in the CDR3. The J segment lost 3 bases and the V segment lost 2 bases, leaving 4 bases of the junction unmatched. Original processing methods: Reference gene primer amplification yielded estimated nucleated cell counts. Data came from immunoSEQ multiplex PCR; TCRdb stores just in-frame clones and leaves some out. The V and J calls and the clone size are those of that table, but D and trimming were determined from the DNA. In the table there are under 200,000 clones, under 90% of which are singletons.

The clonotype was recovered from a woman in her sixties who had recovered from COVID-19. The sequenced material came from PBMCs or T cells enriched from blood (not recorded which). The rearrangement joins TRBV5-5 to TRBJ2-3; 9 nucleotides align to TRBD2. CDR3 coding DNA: TGTGCCAGCAGCTTAAGACTAGCGGAGACAGATACGCAGTATTTT. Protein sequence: CASSLRLAETDTQYF.